Listed below are T cell receptor beta chains from one sample, sequenced in a study of cytomegalovirus exposure and HLA in healthy donors. The method was immunoSEQ multiplex PCR; TCRdb's version includes in-frame clones alone and lacks a portion of them. The table lists 85,000 to 130,000 clones, around 84% of them singletons. The specimen was PBMCs. The receptors originated from a woman younger than 30 in good health and CMV-seronegative. Both conserved end residues are part of each CDR3. Fields, in order: CDR3 protein, CDR3 DNA, clone size, J gene, D gene, V gene. D genes are given only for firm matches. Size tells how often a clone was seen (once, few, many) or the class of an expanded clone, and some rows leave it out.

CDR3aa: CASSTTHSSGSTDTQYF
CDR3nt: TGTGCCAGTAGTACAACACACTCTAGCGGAAGCACAGATACGCAGTATTTT
abundance: .
j_gene: TRBJ2-3
d_gene: TRBD2
v_gene: TRBV19

CDR3aa: CASSEDSYNSPLHF
CDR3nt: TGTGCCAGCAGCGAGGACAGTTATAATTCACCCCTCCACTTT
abundance: once
j_gene: TRBJ1-6
d_gene: .
v_gene: TRBV11-2

CDR3aa: CASSFSGLGYTF
CDR3nt: TGTGCCAGCAGCTTTTCAGGGTTGGGCTACACCTTC
abundance: .
j_gene: TRBJ1-2
d_gene: .
v_gene: TRBV7-2

CDR3aa: CASSPGQTFYEQYF
CDR3nt: TGCGCCAGCAGCCCAGGACAGACCTTCTACGAGCAGTACTTC
abundance: few
j_gene: TRBJ2-7
d_gene: .
v_gene: TRBV4-3

CDR3aa: CASSTAKGRDTGELFF
CDR3nt: TGTGCCAGCAGCACAGCCAAGGGCAGGGACACCGGGGAGCTGTTTTTT
abundance: .
j_gene: TRBJ2-2
d_gene: .
v_gene: TRBV7-9

CDR3aa: CASSGPGQGGNSPLHF
CDR3nt: TGTGCCAGCAGCGGGCCGGGACAGGGGGGGAATTCACCCCTCCACTTT
abundance: .
j_gene: TRBJ1-6
d_gene: TRBD1
v_gene: TRBV9

CDR3aa: CASSLDGGPTDEQFF
CDR3nt: TGTGCCAGCAGCTTAGACGGGGGGCCTACCGATGAGCAGTTCTTC
abundance: .
j_gene: TRBJ2-1
d_gene: .
v_gene: TRBV11-2

CDR3aa: CASSLNRGVGYEQYF
CDR3nt: TGTGCCAGCAGCTTAAACAGGGGGGTAGGCTACGAGCAGTACTTC
abundance: .
j_gene: TRBJ2-7
d_gene: TRBD1
v_gene: TRBV7-8

CDR3aa: CASSRGARETQYF
CDR3nt: TGTGCCAGCAGCCGGGGGGCTCGGGAGACCCAGTACTTC
abundance: .
j_gene: TRBJ2-5
d_gene: .
v_gene: TRBV6-6

CDR3aa: CASSTSTGAGNTIYF
CDR3nt: TGTGCCAGCAGCACCTCGACAGGGGCTGGAAACACCATATATTTT
abundance: .
j_gene: TRBJ1-3
d_gene: .
v_gene: TRBV21-1

CDR3aa: CASSLRPGRNTEAFF
CDR3nt: TGTGCCAGCAGCTTGAGACCAGGAAGGAACACTGAAGCTTTCTTT
abundance: .
j_gene: TRBJ1-1
d_gene: .
v_gene: TRBV7-3

CDR3aa: CASSGTSGGPSTDTQYF
CDR3nt: TGCGCCAGCAGTGGTACTAGCGGGGGACCTAGCACAGATACGCAGTATTTT
abundance: .
j_gene: TRBJ2-3
d_gene: TRBD2
v_gene: TRBV23-1

CDR3aa: CASSMLAGGHEQYF
CDR3nt: TGTGCCAGTAGTATGTTAGCGGGAGGGCACGAGCAGTACTTC
abundance: .
j_gene: TRBJ2-7
d_gene: TRBD2
v_gene: TRBV19

CDR3aa: CATRAGAFGEQFF
CDR3nt: TGTGCCACAAGAGCGGGGGCATTTGGTGAGCAGTTCTTC
abundance: .
j_gene: TRBJ2-1
d_gene: TRBD2
v_gene: TRBV6-1

CDR3aa: CASSGLAGRQYF
CDR3nt: TGTGCCAGCAGCGGACTAGCGGGTCGACAGTACTTC
abundance: .
j_gene: TRBJ2-7
d_gene: TRBD2
v_gene: TRBV2

CDR3aa: CASSTQGGRDTGELFF
CDR3nt: TGTGCCAGTAGTACCCAGGGAGGAAGGGATACCGGGGAGCTGTTTTTT
abundance: .
j_gene: TRBJ2-2
d_gene: .
v_gene: TRBV19

CDR3aa: CAIRAPGTGTSLEAFF
CDR3nt: TGTGCCATCAGGGCCCCCGGGACAGGAACGTCCCTTGAAGCTTTCTTT
abundance: .
j_gene: TRBJ1-1
d_gene: TRBD1
v_gene: TRBV10-3

CDR3aa: CASSEGHRTDTQYF
CDR3nt: TGCGCCAGCAGTGAGGGACACCGCACAGATACGCAGTATTTT
abundance: .
j_gene: TRBJ2-3
d_gene: .
v_gene: TRBV10-2

CDR3aa: CASSLIQGAETQYF
CDR3nt: TGTGCCAGCAGCTTAATACAGGGGGCAGAGACCCAGTACTTC
abundance: .
j_gene: TRBJ2-5
d_gene: TRBD1
v_gene: TRBV7-6

CDR3aa: CASSPTDGSRKTGELFF
CDR3nt: TGTGCCAGCTCACCAACCGATGGTAGCCGAAAAACCGGGGAGCTGTTTTTT
abundance: .
j_gene: TRBJ2-2
d_gene: .
v_gene: TRBV18

CDR3aa: CASSLWAGDTEAFF
CDR3nt: TGTGCCAGCAGTTTATGGGCGGGGGACACTGAAGCTTTCTTT
abundance: .
j_gene: TRBJ1-1
d_gene: .
v_gene: TRBV27

CDR3aa: CASSQEILEGPYEQYF
CDR3nt: TGTGCCAGCAGCCAAGAGATATTGGAGGGGCCCTACGAGCAGTACTTC
abundance: .
j_gene: TRBJ2-7
d_gene: .
v_gene: TRBV4-2

CDR3aa: CASSLGQGSYNEQFF
CDR3nt: TGCGCCAGCAGCTTGGGACAGGGGTCCTACAATGAGCAGTTCTTC
abundance: few
j_gene: TRBJ2-1
d_gene: TRBD1
v_gene: TRBV5-1

CDR3aa: CASSRTGSNQPQHF
CDR3nt: TGTGCCAGCAGTAGGACAGGGAGCAATCAGCCCCAGCATTTT
abundance: once
j_gene: TRBJ1-5
d_gene: TRBD1
v_gene: TRBV6-6

CDR3aa: CATSRGDRTYEQYF
CDR3nt: TGTGCCACCAGCAGAGGTGACAGAACCTACGAGCAGTACTTC
abundance: .
j_gene: TRBJ2-7
d_gene: .
v_gene: TRBV15

CDR3aa: CASNLLGGNYGYTF
CDR3nt: TGTGCCAGTAACTTGCTAGGGGGTAACTATGGCTACACCTTC
abundance: .
j_gene: TRBJ1-2
d_gene: .
v_gene: TRBV28

CDR3aa: CASRSQQGYSNQPQHF
CDR3nt: TGTGCCAGCAGGTCCCAACAGGGGTATAGCAATCAGCCCCAGCATTTT
abundance: .
j_gene: TRBJ1-5
d_gene: TRBD1
v_gene: TRBV7-9